A single sample is the source of the 31 T cell receptor beta chains below, sequenced in a study of graft-versus-host responses after intestinal transplantation. Their specific antigens are unknown. Method: immunoSEQ multiplex PCR; TCRdb's copy keeps in-frame clones and lacks some. The repertoire includes 90,000 to 120,000 clones, roughly 90% of them detected once, and about 0.9% sits in the top ten. The material sequenced was unstimulated CD4+ T cells sorted from spleen or lymph node cells, taken before intestinal transplant. The receptors shown here come from a human donor who received an intestinal transplant.

CDR3 loop: CASSLGSGGTFYEQYF. Written as DNA, the CDR3 is TGTGCCAGCAGCTTAGGTTCGGGAGGGACTTTTTACGAGCAGTACTTC. The V call is TRBV7-9, the J call TRBJ2-7; 8 bases align to TRBD2. The ends lost 1 base at V and 4 bases at J; junction bases unmatched: 9. From germline, CDR1 is SEHNR and CDR2 FQNEAQ (reference sequence). The CDR3 has 16 residues.

The J gene is TRBJ2-3, the V gene TRBV7-2; 9 nucleotides line up with TRBD2. The CDR3 totals 17 residues. The ends lost 5 bases at V and 5 bases at J; junction bases unmatched: 14. Germline values: CDR1 SGHTA, CDR2 FQGNSA. CDR3 nucleotides: TGTGCCAGCAGCGGCTCCGGGTTAGCGGGAGCCCTAGATACGCAGTATTTT. Amino acid sequence: CASSGSGLAGALDTQYF.

This chain uses TRBV11-2 with TRBJ2-7, with TRBD1 as a possible D gene (6 bases). The V end was cut by 5 bases, the J end by 3 bases, with 17 bases between. The CDR3 runs 15 residues. CDR1 and CDR2 from the germline V gene are SGHAT and FQNNGV. Written as DNA, the CDR3 is TGTGCCAGCAGCACCATTCGAATAGGGGGCTACGAGCAGTACTTC. The encoded protein is CASSTIRIGGYEQYF.

The V gene is TRBV29-1, the J gene TRBJ2-7; maybe TRBD2 (5 bases). In germline, CDR1 is SQVTM, CDR2 ANQGSEA. Trimming took off 7 bases at V and 3 bases at J, with 7 bases between the two ends. The CDR3 sequence is 10 residues long. Here the CDR3 reads CSARDYEQYF. In nucleotides, the CDR3 is TGCAGCGCCCGGGACTACGAGCAGTACTTC.

This clone was seen a single time. The V gene is TRBV6-6, the J gene TRBJ2-5; D call uncertain. V lost 6 bases to trimming and J lost 4 bases, with 9 bases between them. CDR1 is MNHNY, CDR2 SVGAGI, per germline (reference sequence). This CDR3 comprises 12 residues. The CDR3 spells CASRTKRETQYF. The CDR3 coding sequence is TGTGCCAGCAGAACAAAAAGAGAGACCCAGTACTTC.

This rearrangement joins TRBV6-6 to TRBJ2-7; TRBD1 or TRBD2 may be the D gene (5 bases each). The CDR3 sequence is 14 residues long. Deletions cut 4 bases from V and 9 bases from J, with 19 bases between. Germline CDR1 MNHNY, CDR2 SVGAGI (reference sequence). The CDR3 here is CASSSSDSGTGQYF. CDR3 bases: TGTGCCAGCAGTTCCTCAGACAGTGGGACGGGGCAGTACTTC.

The V and J genes are TRBV4-1 and TRBJ2-3; 11 bases are a match to TRBD2. V was pared by 5 bases and J by 4 bases, with 8 bases of the junction left unmatched. Germline V gene sequence: CDR1 MGHRA, CDR2 YSYEKL. This CDR3 spans 16 amino acids. The CDR3 spells CASSTRLAGMSDTQYF. The CDR3 DNA reads TGCGCCAGCAGCACGAGACTAGCGGGGATGTCAGATACGCAGTATTTT.

J is TRBJ2-1 and V is TRBV7-2; the D is unclear. The germline V and J ends were trimmed by 5 bases and 0 bases, with 11 bases remaining between them. This CDR3 is 15 amino acids long. CDR1 and CDR2 from the germline V gene are SGHTA and FQGNSA. The CDR3 loop is CASSVYSLSYNEQFF. CDR3 in DNA: TGTGCCAGCAGCGTATACTCCCTCTCCTACAATGAGCAGTTCTTC.

CDR3 amino acids: CAWSPGLTSGANVLTF. The CDR3 DNA reads TGTGCCTGGAGTCCGGGACTGACTTCTGGGGCCAACGTCCTGACTTTC. The rearrangement uses TRBV30 and TRBJ2-6; D might be TRBD2 (6 bases). CDR3 length equals 16 residues. Trimming removed 2 bases at V and 1 base at J, with 12 bases between. The V gene's germline CDR1 is GTSNPN and CDR2 SVGIG (reference sequence).

The J gene is TRBJ1-2, the V gene TRBV29-1; D is ambiguous. CDR3 length: 9 residues. The V gene's germline CDR1 is SQVTM and CDR2 ANQGSEA. CDR3 sequence (DNA): TGCATCCCGCGGACCCGCTACACCTTC. It translates to CIPRTRYTF.

The chain has TRBV9 and TRBJ2-5, with D possibly matching TRBD1 (5 bases). CDR3 length equals 15 residues. V gave up 0 bases and J gave up 4 bases, with 13 bases separating them. Germline V gene sequence: CDR1 SGDLS, CDR2 YYNGEE. CDR3 nucleotide sequence: TGTGCCAGCAGCGTAGTTCCCAGGGAAGGAGAGACCCAGTACTTC. Translated: CASSVVPREGETQYF.

Remarks on this clone: The identical CDR3 is also encoded by other nucleotide sequences in the sample. The V and J genes are TRBV6-5 and TRBJ1-5; D may be TRBD1 (5 bases). This CDR3 region has 13 residues. V was clipped by 6 bases and J by 1 base, with 7 bases between them. CDR1 and CDR2 from the germline V gene are MNHEY and SVGAGI. The CDR3 loop is CASRWDSNQPQHF. The DNA for the CDR3 is TGTGCCAGCAGATGGGACAGCAATCAGCCCCAGCATTTT.

The chain carries TRBV6-5 and TRBJ1-1; 8 bases match TRBD1. The CDR3 consists of 12 residues. The germline gives CDR1 MNHEY, CDR2 SVGAGI. With 5 bases clipped from V and 4 bases from J, the junction kept 0 bases outside the gene matches. The CDR3 loop is CASSGQGTEAFF. CDR3 bases: TGTGCCAGCAGTGGACAGGGCACTGAAGCTTTCTTT.

The chain carries TRBV18 and TRBJ1-5; tentatively, D is TRBD1 (5 bases). The CDR3 runs 15 residues. Deletions cut 3 bases from V and 1 base from J, with 10 bases between. The germline gives CDR1 KGHSH, CDR2 LQKENI. In nucleotides, the CDR3 is TGTGCCAGCTCACCCGAGGGGCACAGCAATCAGCCCCAGCATTTT. Translation: CASSPEGHSNQPQHF.

The CDR3 DNA is TGTGCCAGCCAGGGGGATGAGACCCAGTACTTC. This gives the protein CASQGDETQYF. This chain uses TRBV7-3 with TRBJ2-5; 7 bases agree with TRBD1. The V gene's germline CDR1 is SGHTA and CDR2 FQGTGA. The CDR3 is made up of 11 amino acids. Losses at the gene ends were 8 bases for V and 5 bases for J; bases not matched to a gene: 2.

V usage is TRBV19 and J usage is TRBJ1-1, with D possibly matching TRBD1 (6 bases). The CDR3 has 15 amino acids. Between the trimmed V and J ends, which lost 7 bases and 0 bases, there was a span of 15 bases. Germline values: CDR1 LNHDA, CDR2 SQIVND (reference sequence). CDR3 residues: CASTMGGALNTEAFF. The DNA of the CDR3 is TGTGCCAGTACCATGGGGGGGGCTTTGAACACTGAAGCTTTCTTT.

The V call is TRBV18, the J call TRBJ1-2; no reliable D call. V was shortened by 3 bases and J by 5 bases, with 10 bases between the two germline ends. The V gene's germline CDR1 is KGHSH and CDR2 LQKENI. The CDR3 is 13 residues long. The CDR3, as DNA: TGTGCCAGCTCACCCACATTGGAATATGGCTACACCTTC. Translated: CASSPTLEYGYTF.

This clone turned up a few times. The chain has TRBV5-1 and TRBJ2-7; unclear D gene. The V and J ends lost 4 bases and 5 bases respectively, with 13 bases between them. Germline CDR1 reads SGHRS; CDR2 reads YFSETQ. The CDR3 extends over 13 amino acids. The CDR3 DNA reads as TGCGCCAGCAGCGAGTACTATCGGGACGAGCAGTACTTC. Translation gives CASSEYYRDEQYF.

The chain combines TRBV19 with TRBJ2-6, with 14 bases that match TRBD2. CDR1 and CDR2 from the germline V gene are LNHDA and SQIVND (reference sequence). The V and J ends lost 8 bases and 1 base, in that order; junction bases with no gene match: 4. This CDR3 region has 17 residues. CDR3 DNA sequence: TGTGCCAGTCGGACTAGCGGGAGGCTTTCTGGGGCCAACGTCCTGACTTTC. It is translated as CASRTSGRLSGANVLTF.

This clone has a single count. The chain combines TRBV4-1 with TRBJ2-7; 8 bases agree with TRBD2. V lost 4 bases, J lost 12 bases, and 11 bases stayed unmatched. The CDR3 totals 13 residues. Germline CDR1 and CDR2: MGHRA and YSYEKL. The CDR3 reads CASSPTGREGGYF. The CDR3 DNA follows: TGCGCCAGCAGCCCCACCGGCCGGGAGGGGGGGTACTTC.

The chain recombines TRBV6-4 with TRBJ1-6, with 8 bases identical to TRBD1. Germline V gene lookup returns CDR1 MRHNA and CDR2 SNTAGT. J lost 7 bases, V lost 5 bases, and 13 bases had no gene match. This CDR3 comprises 17 residues. The chain's CDR3 is CASSQTHGQGGNSPLHF. The CDR3, as DNA: TGTGCCAGCAGTCAAACTCATGGACAGGGAGGGAATTCACCCCTCCACTTT.

The V gene is TRBV4-2, the J gene TRBJ1-2; no definite D call. This CDR3 spans 13 amino acids. CDR1 and CDR2 from the germline V gene are LGHNA and YNFKEQ. Trimming pared 0 bases from V and 8 bases from J, leaving 10 bases between. The CDR3 spells CASSQEREGGYTF. The CDR3 bases are TGTGCCAGCAGCCAAGAAAGGGAGGGAGGCTACACCTTC.

The J gene is TRBJ2-5, the V gene TRBV6-5; weak D call: TRBD2 (6 bases). The germline V gene has CDR1 MNHEY and CDR2 SVGAGI. V was pared by 2 bases and J by 0 bases, with 7 bases between. CDR3 length: 14 residues. The CDR3: CASSYRGNQETQYF. The CDR3 coding sequence is TGTGCCAGCAGTTACCGGGGGAACCAAGAGACCCAGTACTTC.

V and J are TRBV5-6 and TRBJ2-7; D tentatively fits TRBD1 or TRBD2 (5 bases each). The CDR3 has 15 residues. CDR1 is SGHDT and CDR2 is YYEEEE in the germline V gene. With 0 bases removed from V and 3 bases from J, the gap between germline ends came to 13 bases. CDR3 in amino acids: CASSLEGRDLYEQYF. Here the CDR3 DNA reads TGTGCCAGCAGCTTGGAGGGCAGGGACCTCTACGAGCAGTACTTC.

This clone was counted only a few times. This CDR3 reads CASSTDRDQPQHF. CDR3 in DNA: TGCGCCAGCAGCACGGACAGAGATCAGCCCCAGCATTTT. The chain couples TRBV5-1 to TRBJ1-5, with a possible D match to TRBD1 (6 bases). In germline, CDR1 is SGHRS, CDR2 YFSETQ. Trimming removed 4 bases from V and 5 bases from J, with 10 bases in between. The CDR3 runs to 13 residues.

V usage is TRBV10-3 and J usage is TRBJ1-2; D may be TRBD1 (5 bases). CDR3 length: 13 amino acids. V was pared by 8 bases and J by 4 bases, with 14 bases between. Germline loops: CDR1 ENHRY, CDR2 SYGVKD. The CDR3 here is CAIRSGLSYGYTF. The CDR3 nucleotides are TGTGCCATCCGTTCAGGGCTTAGCTATGGCTACACCTTC.

This chain's CDR3 is CASSLRPGSSDTQYF. Written as DNA, the CDR3 is TGTGCCAGCAGTTTAAGACCCGGGAGTTCGGATACGCAGTATTTT. The chain uses TRBV27 and TRBJ2-3, with a possible D match to TRBD2 (6 bases). Deletions cut 2 bases from V and 6 bases from J, with 15 bases between. Per the germline V gene, CDR1 is MNHEY and CDR2 is SMNVEV (reference sequence). The CDR3 runs 15 residues.

V gene TRBV6-1 combines with J gene TRBJ2-7; the D gene is possibly TRBD2 (6 bases). The CDR3 is 13 residues long. V was shortened by 4 bases and J by 4 bases, with 11 bases between the two germline ends. Germline CDR1 and CDR2: MNHNS and SASEGT. This CDR3 is CASSGRDLYEQYF. CDR3 nucleotide sequence: TGTGCCAGCAGTGGCCGGGACTTGTACGAGCAGTACTTC.

The chain couples TRBV6-1 to TRBJ1-3; 9 bases agree with TRBD1. This CDR3 contains 14 residues. Looked up from germline, CDR1 is MNHNS and CDR2 is SASEGT. Trimming cost V 4 bases and J 4 bases; bases outside gene matches: 2. The CDR3 DNA is TGTGCCAGCAGTGCCGGGACAGGGGGAAACACCATATATTTT. Translating it yields CASSAGTGGNTIYF.

The V and J genes are TRBV11-2 and TRBJ2-7, with TRBD1 identical over 10 bases. The CDR3 is 15 residues long. The germline gives CDR1 SGHAT, CDR2 FQNNGV. V gave up 2 bases and J gave up 3 bases; unmatched junction bases: 4. CDR3 nucleotides: TGTGCCAGCAGCTTACGTGACAGGGGGCACTACGAGCAGTACTTC. Protein sequence: CASSLRDRGHYEQYF. The full variable domain, with the rest looked up from reference TRBV11-2 and TRBJ2-7, is EAGVAQSPRYKIIEKRQSVAFWCNPISGHATLYWYQQILGQGPKLLIQFQNNGVVDDSQLPKDRFSAERLKGVDSTLKIQPAKLEDSAVYLCASSLRDRGHYEQYFGPGTRLTVT.

This clone has only one observation. The chain employs TRBV4-1 and TRBJ2-1, with no clear D. This CDR3 is built from 15 residues. Germline values: CDR1 MGHRA, CDR2 YSYEKL. The V and J ends lost 0 bases and 3 bases respectively, with 9 bases between them. The CDR3 region is CASSQDFPGYNEQFF. CDR3 DNA: TGCGCCAGCAGCCAAGATTTTCCCGGCTACAATGAGCAGTTCTTC.